The 10 T cell receptor beta chains below were found in one sample sequenced in a study of circulating and synovial CD4+ cells in juvenile arthritis. Assay used: immunoSEQ multiplex PCR; TCRdb lists only in-frame clones, some missing. Found here are just over 35,000 clones, roughly 94% of them singletons; the top ten hold 0.7%. Sample: CD4+ T cells from blood. Receptor source: a human donor with juvenile idiopathic arthritis.

This chain uses TRBV2 with TRBJ1-2; D remains unclear. Germline V gene lookup returns CDR1 SNHLY and CDR2 FYNNEI. The V gene lost 5 bases and the J gene lost 4 bases, with 8 bases spanning the gap. This CDR3 is 12 amino acids long. CDR3 DNA: TGTGCCAGCAGTACGGGATTCTATGGCTACACCTTC. It is translated as CASSTGFYGYTF.

This rearrangement joins TRBV10-3 to TRBJ2-1, with 8 bases lining up with TRBD1. The CDR3 runs 13 residues. With V trimmed by 6 bases and J by 7 bases, 5 bases remained unmatched. CDR1 is ENHRY, CDR2 SYGVKD, per germline. The CDR3 protein is CAIRITGGNEQFF. CDR3 in DNA: TGTGCCATCAGGATCACAGGGGGTAATGAGCAGTTCTTC.

To note about this clone: Other DNA sequences in the same sample also yield this CDR3. The rearrangement links TRBV27 to TRBJ1-6, with a weak D call TRBD1 (5 bases). The CDR3 is 15 amino acids. Germline V gives CDR1 MNHEY, CDR2 SMNVEV (reference sequence). The V end was cut by 2 bases, the J end by 8 bases, with 13 bases between. This CDR3 reads CASSLKSGTYSPLHF. In nucleotides, the CDR3 is TGTGCCAGCAGTTTAAAATCAGGGACTTATTCACCCCTCCACTTT.

Notes on this clone: Sequence at one end of the junction differs from germline and may be a read error. This sample includes further DNA sequences coding for the same CDR3. The rearrangement joins TRBV2 to TRBJ1-6, with a possible D match to TRBD1 (6 bases). CDR3 length: 14 amino acids. The germline V gene has CDR1 SNHLY and CDR2 FYNNEI. Here the CDR3 DNA reads TGTGCCAGCAGTCGAGACAGGACAAATTCCCCCCTCCACTTT. It codes for CASSRDRTNSPLHF. Filled out from reference TRBV2 and TRBJ1-6, the complete variable domain reads EPEVTQTPSHQVTQMGQEVILRCVPISNHLYFYWYRQILGQKVEFLVSFYNNEISEKSEIFDDQFSVERPDGSNFTLKIRSTKLEDSAMYFCASSRDRTNSPLHFGNGTRLTVT.

The J gene is TRBJ1-1, the V gene TRBV18; 9 bases fit TRBD1. Trimming removed 0 bases from V and 5 bases from J; junction bases left unmatched: 4. CDR1 KGHSH and CDR2 LQKENI come from the germline V gene. There are 15 residues in the CDR3. CDR3 sequence reads: CASSPPGQGRTEAFF. For the CDR3, the DNA is TGTGCCAGCTCACCACCGGGACAGGGAAGGACTGAAGCTTTCTTT.

The chain has TRBV9 and TRBJ2-5, with 12 bases identical to TRBD1. With V trimmed by 2 bases and J by 5 bases, 4 bases remained unmatched. CDR3 length equals 15 residues. Germline loops: CDR1 SGDLS, CDR2 YYNGEE. The CDR3 loop is CASSVGQGAGETQYF. CDR3 DNA: TGTGCCAGCAGCGTGGGACAGGGGGCAGGCGAGACCCAGTACTTC.

The J gene is TRBJ1-4, the V gene TRBV19; 7 bases match TRBD1. The CDR3 has 15 residues. V lost 4 bases to trimming and J lost 1 base; unmatched junction nucleotides: 3. The germline CDR1 and CDR2 sequences are LNHDA and SQIVND (reference sequence). CDR3: CASSNRDRTNEKLFF. In DNA, the CDR3 is TGTGCCAGTAGTAACCGGGACAGAACTAATGAAAAACTGTTTTTT.

The chain couples TRBV5-1 to TRBJ2-1, with 10 bases that match TRBD2. CDR3 length: 16 residues. V dropped 4 bases and J dropped 4; count of bases not matched to a gene: 8. The germline CDR1 and CDR2 sequences are SGHRS and YFSETQ. The CDR3 DNA sequence: TGCGCCAGCAGCCGTGGACTAGCGGAGGAATACAATGAGCAGTTCTTC. Translated, it gives CASSRGLAEEYNEQFF.

The chain couples TRBV7-8 to TRBJ1-1; TRBD1 might be the D (5 bases). In germline, CDR1 is SGHVS, CDR2 FQNEAQ. The CDR3 has 13 amino acids. V lost 5 bases, J lost 0 bases, and 7 bases lay in between. The CDR3 region is CASSGGMNTEAFF. The CDR3 DNA sequence: TGTGCCAGCAGCGGGGGGATGAACACTGAAGCTTTCTTT.

CDR3 residues: CSVYKEPGGQFF. The CDR3 region has the DNA TGCAGCGTTTATAAGGAGCCGGGTGGGCAGTTCTTC. J is TRBJ2-1 and V is TRBV29-1; the D is unclear. Germline CDR1 and CDR2: SQVTM and ANQGSEA. The CDR3 length is 12 residues. Deletions cut 5 bases from V and 12 bases from J, with 17 bases between.